Presented here are 2 T cell receptor beta chains from one specimen sequenced in a study of cytomegalovirus exposure and HLA in healthy donors. Vbeta (60) and Jbeta (13) primers were used in the PCR. Produced via immunoSEQ multiplex PCR; TCRdb's table is partial and in-frame only. The sample holds about 84,000 clones, over 75% seen once. The sequenced sample was PBMCs. All receptors derive from a male donor in good health and CMV-seropositive.

This rearrangement joins TRBV5-1 to TRBJ1-1; the D gene is possibly TRBD1 (6 bases). The CDR3 spans 15 residues. Germline V gene sequence: CDR1 SGHRS, CDR2 YFSETQ. Trimming shortened V by 4 bases and J by 1 base, and 14 bases separated the two germline ends. Here the CDR3 reads CASSLLGGPNTEAFF. CDR3 in DNA: TGCGCCAGCAGCCTTCTAGGGGGTCCGAACACTGAAGCTTTCTTT.

V is TRBV7-9 and J is TRBJ2-3; 7 bases are a match to TRBD2. This CDR3 region has 16 residues. CDR1 and CDR2 (germline): SEHNR, FQNEAQ (reference sequence). The V and J ends lost 6 bases and 3 bases, in that order; junction bases with no gene match: 12. This chain's CDR3 is CASRRPGLQTTDTQYF. As DNA, the CDR3 is TGTGCCAGCAGACGTCCGGGACTACAGACGACAGATACGCAGTATTTT.